Listed here are 3 T cell receptor beta chains from one sample, sequenced in a study of blood T cell repertoires in COVID-19. TCRdb's copy holds only in-frame clones and misses some; the assay was immunoSEQ multiplex PCR. The data hold approximately 220,000 clones, with 83% observed a single time. Sequencing was performed on peripheral blood. Receptors were obtained from a middle-aged woman with active or convalescent COVID-19.

The chain uses TRBV18 and TRBJ2-2; no firm D call. The V gene's germline CDR1 is KGHSH and CDR2 LQKENI. This CDR3 region has 13 residues. V lost 4 bases and J lost 4, with 7 bases in between. DNA of the CDR3: TGTGCCAGCTCACACGAGAGCACCGGGGAGCTGTTTTTT. This codes for CASSHESTGELFF.

The genes are TRBV5-4 and TRBJ1-2, with a weak D call TRBD1 (5 bases). Looked up from germline, CDR1 is SGHNT and CDR2 is YYREEE (reference sequence). This CDR3 comprises 15 residues. Trimming took off 0 bases at V and 7 bases at J, with 16 bases between the two ends. The CDR3 protein is CASSLGVGDGSGYTF. The DNA of the CDR3 is TGTGCCAGCAGCTTGGGTGTAGGGGATGGGTCTGGCTACACCTTC.

The V call is TRBV25-1, the J call TRBJ2-5, with D maybe TRBD2 (5 bases). The CDR3 is made up of 15 amino acids. The germline gives CDR1 MGHDK, CDR2 SYGVNS. Trimming stripped 8 bases from V and 2 bases from J, with 18 bases between. The CDR3 DNA sequence: TGTGCCAGCCGTGGTAGCGTGGACCAACAAGAGACCCAGTACTTC. It encodes CASRGSVDQQETQYF. Full variable domain (remainder filled in from reference TRBV25-1 and TRBJ2-5): EADIYQTPRYLVIGTGKKITLECSQTMGHDKMYWYQQDPGMELHLIHYSYGVNSTEKGDLSSESTVSRIRTEHFPLTLESARPSHTSQYLCASRGSVDQQETQYFGPGTRLLVL.